One sample yielded the 22 T cell receptor beta chains listed below, sequenced in a study of blood T cell repertoires in COVID-19 (dated by TCRdb to the early 2020s). The method behind the library was the immunoSEQ multiplex PCR assay. TCRdb retrieved this table from immuneACCESS and kept in-frame rearrangements only. Not all clones are present; in checked studies, unresolved V genes account for under half, and no reason is known for the remainder. The sample data list around 260,000 clones, and 91% of these were observed just once. The ten largest clonotypes hold 2.2% of the sample. The material sequenced was peripheral blood. The receptors stem from a woman in her twenties or thirties with COVID-19, enrolled during active disease.

The V gene is TRBV19, the J gene TRBJ2-2; TRBD2 matches 11 bases. The CDR3 length is 15 residues. V lost 7 bases, J lost 5 bases, and 6 bases stayed unmatched. CDR1 and CDR2 from the germline V gene are LNHDA and SQIVND (reference sequence). CDR3 residues: CASTTSGMATGELFF. The CDR3 bases are TGTGCCAGTACGACTAGCGGGATGGCAACCGGGGAGCTGTTTTTT.

This clone appeared a single time. CDR3 sequence (DNA): TGTGCCTGGAGCTCAGGACAGGGCTACGAGCAGTACTTC. Amino acids: CAWSSGQGYEQYF. This rearrangement joins TRBV30 to TRBJ2-7, with TRBD1 matching over 8 bases. CDR1 GTSNPN and CDR2 SVGIG come from the germline V gene (reference sequence). The CDR3 consists of 13 residues. V trimming: 3 bases; J trimming: 3 bases; junction bases outside the gene matches: 4.

The chain links TRBV7-9 to TRBJ2-6; 7 bases are a match to TRBD1. J was trimmed by 4 bases and V by 4 bases; bases with no gene match: 4. CDR3 length equals 15 residues. Germline V gene sequence: CDR1 SEHNR, CDR2 FQNEAQ (reference sequence). CDR3 sequence: CASSSDRDGANVLTF. CDR3 coding DNA: TGTGCCAGCAGCTCAGACAGGGACGGGGCCAACGTCCTGACTTTC.

V gene TRBV28 combines with J gene TRBJ2-5, with D perhaps matching TRBD1 (6 bases). Trimming removed 1 base from V and 4 bases from J, with 10 bases in between. Germline V gene sequence: CDR1 MDHEN, CDR2 SYDVKM. CDR3 size: 14 residues. In DNA form, the CDR3 reads TGTGCCAGCAGTTTATATTTGGGGGCAGAGACCCAGTACTTC. It translates to CASSLYLGAETQYF.

This rearrangement joins TRBV5-6 to TRBJ1-2; TRBD1 aligns across 8 bases. This CDR3 spans 14 amino acids. V gave up 4 bases and J gave up 5 bases; unmatched junction bases: 7. CDR1 SGHDT and CDR2 YYEEEE come from the germline V gene. This CDR3 reads CASSPGQGWYGYTF. Written as DNA, the CDR3 is TGTGCCAGCAGCCCCGGACAGGGCTGGTATGGCTACACCTTC.

The chain couples TRBV25-1 to TRBJ1-1, with 12 bases lining up with TRBD1. The CDR3 runs 17 residues. V lost 6 bases and J lost 6; bases outside the gene matches: 14. CDR1 and CDR2 (germline): MGHDK, SYGVNS. The CDR3 spells CASRTGTGGWEVAEAFF. In nucleotides, the CDR3 is TGTGCCAGCAGGACTGGGACAGGGGGCTGGGAAGTCGCTGAAGCTTTCTTT.

This sequence joins TRBV11-2 and TRBJ2-7, with 15 positions matching TRBD2. Germline lookup yields CDR1 SGHAT and CDR2 FQNNGV. CDR3 size: 16 residues. The junction had 4 bases not matched to a gene; V was cut back by 4 bases and J by 3 bases. The CDR3: CASSSGLAGGIYEQYF. In DNA, the CDR3 is TGTGCCAGCAGCTCTGGACTAGCGGGAGGGATCTACGAGCAGTACTTC.

This clone was observed a handful of times. J is TRBJ1-3 and V is TRBV7-9; D is ambiguous. V was pared by 5 bases and J by 0 bases, with 14 bases between. This CDR3 comprises 16 residues. Germline CDR1 and CDR2: SEHNR and FQNEAQ (reference sequence). The CDR3 region is CASSGMTTNSGNTIYF. The CDR3 coding sequence is TGTGCCAGCAGCGGAATGACGACAAACTCTGGAAACACCATATATTTT.

The genes are TRBV5-1 and TRBJ2-7, with 11 bases identical to TRBD2. From germline, CDR1 is SGHRS and CDR2 YFSETQ. With V trimmed by 3 bases and J by 2 bases, 4 bases remained unmatched. The CDR3 covers 15 residues. The CDR3 here is CASSYSGRGTYEQYF. For the CDR3, the DNA is TGCGCCAGCAGCTATAGCGGGAGGGGAACCTACGAGCAGTACTTC.

Here the CDR3 reads CASSQLAQEDTEAFF. As DNA, the CDR3 is TGCGCCAGCAGCCAACTAGCGCAGGAGGACACTGAAGCTTTCTTT. The V gene is TRBV4-1, the J gene TRBJ1-1, with D unclear. The CDR3 contains 15 residues. The germline V gene encodes CDR1 MGHRA and CDR2 YSYEKL. V lost 2 bases to trimming and J lost 3 bases, with 13 bases between them.

This rearrangement joins TRBV27 to TRBJ2-3; 13 bases fit TRBD2. Germline loops: CDR1 MNHEY, CDR2 SMNVEV (reference sequence). Unmatched junction bases numbered 10, after V lost 4 bases and J lost 3 bases. CDR3 length: 18 amino acids. CDR3 sequence: CASSSPGLAGADTDTQYF. As DNA, the CDR3 is TGTGCCAGCAGTTCCCCAGGACTAGCGGGAGCTGATACAGATACGCAGTATTTT.

The gene calls are TRBV5-1 and TRBJ1-6; the match to TRBD1 covers 10 bases. The CDR3 runs to 15 residues. In germline, CDR1 is SGHRS, CDR2 YFSETQ. Trimming took 1 base from V and 10 from J; bases not matched to a gene: 5. CDR3 sequence reads: CASSLNWDRGSPLHF. CDR3 nucleotide sequence: TGCGCCAGCAGCTTGAATTGGGACAGGGGCTCACCCCTCCACTTT.

This clone is a singleton in its sample. This chain uses TRBV27 with TRBJ1-5; tentative D call: TRBD1 (5 bases). The ends were cut back, 6 bases at V and 2 bases at J, with 14 bases in the middle. Germline assignment: CDR1 MNHEY and CDR2 SMNVEV (reference sequence). This CDR3 has 15 residues. CDR3 nucleotides: TGTGCCAGCAGCCGAAAGGGGTCGGGCAATCAGCCCCAGCATTTT. Translating gives CASSRKGSGNQPQHF.

This clone has only one observation. The chain joins TRBV5-1 to TRBJ2-3; 14 bases are a match to TRBD2. The junction had 4 bases not matched to a gene; V was cut back by 4 bases and J by 3 bases. The CDR3 is made up of 16 amino acids. The germline V gene has CDR1 SGHRS and CDR2 YFSETQ. The CDR3 nucleotides read TGCGCCAGCAGCCCAGGGACTAGCGGGAGAACAGATACGCAGTATTTT. Its protein is CASSPGTSGRTDTQYF.

This clone was observed a handful of times. The V and J genes are TRBV7-9 and TRBJ2-7; D remains unclear. Between the trimmed V and J ends, which lost 4 bases and 4 bases, there was a span of 8 bases. Germline V CDR1 and CDR2: SEHNR, FQNEAQ (reference sequence). The CDR3 contains 12 residues. The CDR3 loop reads CASSSLDYEQYF. The CDR3 nucleotides are TGTGCCAGCAGCTCACTCGATTACGAGCAGTACTTC.

The J gene is TRBJ2-7, the V gene TRBV28, with 12 bases identical to TRBD2. Germline loops: CDR1 MDHEN, CDR2 SYDVKM. Trimming cost V 1 base and J 0 bases; bases outside gene matches: 7. The CDR3 runs 18 residues. The CDR3 region is CASSLFPPGLAGSYEQYF. The CDR3 DNA sequence: TGTGCCAGCAGTTTATTCCCCCCGGGACTAGCGGGCTCCTACGAGCAGTACTTC.

The chain links TRBV14 to TRBJ1-4; D remains ambiguous. V was clipped by 4 bases and J by 3 bases, with 9 bases between them. The CDR3 loop spans 14 amino acids. The germline gives CDR1 SGHDN, CDR2 FVKESK. CDR3 protein: CASSPRRANEKLFF. CDR3 coding DNA: TGTGCCAGCAGCCCGCGTCGGGCTAATGAAAAACTGTTTTTT. The variable domain in full, with the rest retrieved from reference TRBV14 and TRBJ1-4, is EAGVTQFPSHSVIEKGQTVTLRCDPISGHDNLYWYRRVMGKEIKFLLHFVKESKQDESGMPNNRFLAERTGGTYSTLKVQPAELEDSGVYFCASSPRRANEKLFFGSGTQLSVL.

This clone has more than one count but fewer than ten. The chain carries TRBV19 and TRBJ1-1, with D possibly TRBD1 on 5 matching bases. The length of the CDR3 is 14 residues. Germline V lookup: CDR1 LNHDA, CDR2 SQIVND (reference sequence). Deletions cut 4 bases from V and 1 base from J, with 10 bases between. CDR3 residues: CASSRFTGNTEAFF. The CDR3 DNA sequence: TGTGCCAGTAGTAGATTCACAGGGAACACTGAAGCTTTCTTT.

A single count supports this clone. This chain uses TRBV6-2 or TRBV6-3 with TRBJ2-7; 9 bases are a match to TRBD2. V trimming: 5 bases; J trimming: 0 bases; junction bases outside the gene matches: 5. This CDR3 region has 15 residues. Germline V CDR1 and CDR2: MNHEY, SVGEGT. In nucleotides, the CDR3 is TGTGCCAGCAGTCCGTTAGCGGGAGCCTCCTACGAGCAGTACTTC. Protein sequence: CASSPLAGASYEQYF.

The CDR3 coding sequence is TGTGCCAGCAGTGTCTCAGGGGGCCTGAACACTGAAGCTTTCTTT. It is translated as CASSVSGGLNTEAFF. V is TRBV2 and J is TRBJ1-1; 8 nucleotides align to TRBD1. CDR3 length: 15 amino acids. CDR1 and CDR2 (germline): SNHLY, FYNNEI. V lost 4 bases, J lost 0 bases, and 4 bases stayed unmatched.

The CDR3 protein is CASSSDGTSGYNEQFF. The CDR3 DNA follows: TGTGCCAGCAGCTCTGACGGGACTAGCGGTTACAATGAGCAGTTCTTC. This chain uses TRBV7-9 with TRBJ2-1; 11 bases line up with TRBD2. Per the germline V gene, CDR1 is SEHNR and CDR2 is FQNEAQ (reference sequence). Germline trimming cut 4 bases from V and 4 bases from J; bases unmatched to any gene: 6. The CDR3 consists of 16 residues.

This sequence joins TRBV28 and TRBJ1-2, with 8 bases aligning to TRBD1. Per the germline V gene, CDR1 is MDHEN and CDR2 is SYDVKM. The CDR3 consists of 11 residues. Trimming at V came to 7 bases and at J to 8 bases, leaving 3 bases not matched to a gene. This CDR3 reads CASIYRGGYTF. DNA for the CDR3: TGTGCCAGCATATACAGGGGGGGCTACACCTTC.